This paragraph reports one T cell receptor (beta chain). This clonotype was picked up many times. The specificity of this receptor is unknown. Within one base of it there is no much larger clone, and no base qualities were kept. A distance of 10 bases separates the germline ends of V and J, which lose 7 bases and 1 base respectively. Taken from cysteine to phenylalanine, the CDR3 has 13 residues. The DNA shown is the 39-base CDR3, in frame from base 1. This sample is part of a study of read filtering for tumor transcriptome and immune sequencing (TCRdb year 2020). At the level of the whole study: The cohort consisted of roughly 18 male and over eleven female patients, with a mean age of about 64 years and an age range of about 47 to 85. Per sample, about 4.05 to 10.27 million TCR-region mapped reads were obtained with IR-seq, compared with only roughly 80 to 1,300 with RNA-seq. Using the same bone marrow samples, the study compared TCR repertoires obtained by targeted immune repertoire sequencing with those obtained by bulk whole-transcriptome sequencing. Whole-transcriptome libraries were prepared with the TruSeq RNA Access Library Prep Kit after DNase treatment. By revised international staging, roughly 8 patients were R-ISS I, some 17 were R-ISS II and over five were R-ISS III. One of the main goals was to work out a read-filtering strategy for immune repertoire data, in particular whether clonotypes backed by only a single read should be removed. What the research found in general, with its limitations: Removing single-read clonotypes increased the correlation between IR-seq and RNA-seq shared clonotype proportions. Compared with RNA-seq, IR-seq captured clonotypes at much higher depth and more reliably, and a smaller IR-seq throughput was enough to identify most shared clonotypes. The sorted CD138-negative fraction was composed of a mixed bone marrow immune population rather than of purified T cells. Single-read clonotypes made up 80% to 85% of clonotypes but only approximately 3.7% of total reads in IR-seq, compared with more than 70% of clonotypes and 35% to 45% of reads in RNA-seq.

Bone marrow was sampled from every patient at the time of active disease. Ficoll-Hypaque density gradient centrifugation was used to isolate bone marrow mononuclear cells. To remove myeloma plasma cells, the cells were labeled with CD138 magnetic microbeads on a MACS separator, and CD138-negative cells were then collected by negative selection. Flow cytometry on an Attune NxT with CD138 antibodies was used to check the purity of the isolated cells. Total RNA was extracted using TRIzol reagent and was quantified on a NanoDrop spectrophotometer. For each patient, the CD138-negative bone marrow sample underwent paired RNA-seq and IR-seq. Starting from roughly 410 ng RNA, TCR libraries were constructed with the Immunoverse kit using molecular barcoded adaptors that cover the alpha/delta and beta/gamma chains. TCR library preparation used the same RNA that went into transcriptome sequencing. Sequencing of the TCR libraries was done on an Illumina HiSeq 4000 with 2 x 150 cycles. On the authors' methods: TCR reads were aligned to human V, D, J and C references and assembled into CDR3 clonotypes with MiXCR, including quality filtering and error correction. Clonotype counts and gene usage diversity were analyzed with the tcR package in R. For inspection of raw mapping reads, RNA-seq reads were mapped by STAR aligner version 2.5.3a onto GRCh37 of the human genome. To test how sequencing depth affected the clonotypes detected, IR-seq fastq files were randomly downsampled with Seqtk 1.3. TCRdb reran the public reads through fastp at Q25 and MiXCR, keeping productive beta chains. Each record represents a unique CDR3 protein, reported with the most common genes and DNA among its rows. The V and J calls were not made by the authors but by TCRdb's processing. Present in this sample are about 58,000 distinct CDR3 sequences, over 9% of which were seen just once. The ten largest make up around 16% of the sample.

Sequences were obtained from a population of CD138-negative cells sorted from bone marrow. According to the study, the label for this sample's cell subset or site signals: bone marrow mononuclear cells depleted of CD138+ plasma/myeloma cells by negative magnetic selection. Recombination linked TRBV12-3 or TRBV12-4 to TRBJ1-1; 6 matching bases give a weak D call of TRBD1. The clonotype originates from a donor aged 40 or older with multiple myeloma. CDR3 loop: CASNHRANTEAFF. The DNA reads TGTGCCAGCAACCACAGGGCGAACACTGAAGCTTTCTTT.